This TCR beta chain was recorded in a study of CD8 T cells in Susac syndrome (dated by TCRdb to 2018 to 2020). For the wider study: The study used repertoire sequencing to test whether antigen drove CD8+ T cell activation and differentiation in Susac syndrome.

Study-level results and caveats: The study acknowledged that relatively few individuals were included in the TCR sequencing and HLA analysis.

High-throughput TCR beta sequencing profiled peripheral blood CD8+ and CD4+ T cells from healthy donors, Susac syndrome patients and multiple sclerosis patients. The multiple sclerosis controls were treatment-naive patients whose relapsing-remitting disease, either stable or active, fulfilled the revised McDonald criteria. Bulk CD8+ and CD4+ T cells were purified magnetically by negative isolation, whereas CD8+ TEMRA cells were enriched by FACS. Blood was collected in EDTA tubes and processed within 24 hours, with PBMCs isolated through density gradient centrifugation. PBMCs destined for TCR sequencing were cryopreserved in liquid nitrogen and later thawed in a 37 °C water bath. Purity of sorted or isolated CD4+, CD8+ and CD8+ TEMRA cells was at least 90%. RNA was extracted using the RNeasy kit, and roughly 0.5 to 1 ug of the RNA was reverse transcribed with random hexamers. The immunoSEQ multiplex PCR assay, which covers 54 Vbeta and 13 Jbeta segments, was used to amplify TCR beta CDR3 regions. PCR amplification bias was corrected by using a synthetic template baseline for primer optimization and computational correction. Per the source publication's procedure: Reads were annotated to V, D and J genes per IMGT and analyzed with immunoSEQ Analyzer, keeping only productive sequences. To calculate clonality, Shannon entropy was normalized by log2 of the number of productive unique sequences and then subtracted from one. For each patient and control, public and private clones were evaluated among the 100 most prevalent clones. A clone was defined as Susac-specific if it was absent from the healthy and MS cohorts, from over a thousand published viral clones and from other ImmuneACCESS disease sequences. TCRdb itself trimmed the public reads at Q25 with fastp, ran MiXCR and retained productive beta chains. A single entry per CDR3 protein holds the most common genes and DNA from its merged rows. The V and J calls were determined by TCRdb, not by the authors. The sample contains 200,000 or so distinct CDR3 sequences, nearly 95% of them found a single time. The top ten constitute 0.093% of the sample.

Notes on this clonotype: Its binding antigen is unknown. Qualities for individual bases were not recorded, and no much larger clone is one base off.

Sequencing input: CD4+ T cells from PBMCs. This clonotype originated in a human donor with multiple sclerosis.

The CDR3 amino acid sequence is: CASSSRRQETQYF. The sequenced DNA is TGTGCCAGCAGCTCCCGCAGGCAAGAGACCCAGTACTTC. The V and J segments used are TRBV21-1 and TRBJ2-5; TRBD2, as called in the table, went unchecked against the DNA. TRBV21-1 is classified as a pseudogene. The CDR3, from cysteine to phenylalanine, totals 13 residues. The retained sequence is limited to the CDR3, 39 bases, with the frame set at the first base.